This T cell receptor (beta chain) was sequenced during a study of T cell repertoires in cytomegalovirus infection. This clonotype was observed many times. Germline assignment: CDR1 SGHAT and CDR2 FQNNGV. The CDR3 loop spans 11 amino acids. Trimming shortened V by 4 bases and J by 10 bases, and 10 bases separated the two germline ends. In TCRdb, the reads were re-called with MiXCR into one record per CDR3 protein. The table has 150,000 to 200,000 distinct CDR3 sequences, approximately 15% seen once. V and J are TRBV11-2 and TRBJ2-5; D remains unclear. This TCR was recovered from a human donor in good health (CMV status not recorded). Some clones in this sample may be carry-over from other donors' samples. The sequencing sample was made of PBMCs. For the CDR3, the DNA is TGTGCCAGCAGCTCGGCCATGGGCCAGTACTTC. Encoded protein: CASSSAMGQYF.